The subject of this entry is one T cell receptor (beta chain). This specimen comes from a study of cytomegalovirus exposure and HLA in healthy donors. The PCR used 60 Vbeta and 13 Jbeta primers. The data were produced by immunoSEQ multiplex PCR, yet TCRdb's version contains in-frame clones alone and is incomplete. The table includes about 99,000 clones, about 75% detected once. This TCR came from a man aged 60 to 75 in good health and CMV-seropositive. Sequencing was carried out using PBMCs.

CDR3 sequence: CASSRGTVQETQYF. CDR3 coding DNA: TGTGCCAGCAGCCGAGGGACAGTTCAAGAGACCCAGTACTTC. The chain has TRBV11-2 and TRBJ2-5, with 7 bases aligning to TRBD1. The germline CDR1 and CDR2 sequences are SGHAT and FQNNGV. Trimming took 5 bases from V and 2 from J; bases not matched to a gene: 5. CDR3 length: 14 residues. The full variable domain, rest sourced from reference TRBV11-2 and TRBJ2-5, is EAGVAQSPRYKIIEKRQSVAFWCNPISGHATLYWYQQILGQGPKLLIQFQNNGVVDDSQLPKDRFSAERLKGVDSTLKIQPAKLEDSAVYLCASSRGTVQETQYFGPGTRLLVL.